A selection of T cell receptor beta chains follows, all from one sample in a study of T cells in Graves' hyperthyroidism and ophthalmopathy. TCRdb called the multiplex PCR reads again in MiXCR, with one record for every CDR3 protein. The sample holds 750,000 to 950,000 distinct CDR3 sequences, 35% to 40% seen once. The sequencing input was blood. Receptors were obtained from a man aged 18 to 30 with Graves' hyperthyroidism. Each CDR3 is given with its conserved first and last residue. The D gene is left open where the match is weak. Size is omitted from some rows. Given values are once, few, many or a class for expanded clones.

clone size: .; V gene: TRBV2; J gene: TRBJ2-2; D gene: TRBD1; CDR3 DNA: TGTGCCAGCAGGGGGACAGCGGCGACCACCGGGGAGCTGTTTTTT; CDR3 protein: CASRGTAATTGELFF
clone size: .; V gene: TRBV4-3; J gene: TRBJ2-5; D gene: .; CDR3 DNA: TGCGCCAGCAGCCAAGGCCCACAGGGCGGAGAGGCCCAGTACTTC; CDR3 protein: CASSQGPQGGEAQYF
clone size: many; V gene: TRBV12-3/TRBV12-4; J gene: TRBJ1-5; D gene: .; CDR3 DNA: TGTGCCAGCAGTTCGGGACTGCCGGATCAGCCCCAGCATTTT; CDR3 protein: CASSSGLPDQPQHF
clone size: .; V gene: TRBV7-8; J gene: TRBJ2-7; D gene: .; CDR3 DNA: TGTGCCAGCAGTGAAGACCGAGGACAAAGCTACGAGCAGTACTTC; CDR3 protein: CASSEDRGQSYEQYF
clone size: .; V gene: TRBV2; J gene: TRBJ1-2; D gene: TRBD1; CDR3 DNA: TGTGCCAGCGTAGAAGGACAGGCAGGTGGCTACACCTTC; CDR3 protein: CASVEGQAGGYTF
clone size: many; V gene: TRBV7-9; J gene: TRBJ2-7; D gene: .; CDR3 DNA: TGTGCCAGCAGCCCATGGTCACAGGGAGAATCCTACGAGCAGTACTTC; CDR3 protein: CASSPWSQGESYEQYF
clone size: .; V gene: TRBV20-1; J gene: TRBJ1-1; D gene: .; CDR3 DNA: TGCAGTGCTGGCCTCCCTACAGGGCTCCCTCCCTCGAACACTGAAGCTTTCTTT; CDR3 protein: CSAGLPTGLPPSNTEAFF
clone size: .; V gene: TRBV19; J gene: TRBJ2-2; D gene: .; CDR3 DNA: TGTGCCAGTAGTCCCTCCGTACAGGTCGTAAGGGGCGGGGAGCTGTTTTTT; CDR3 protein: CASSPSVQVVRGGELFF
clone size: few; V gene: TRBV20-1; J gene: TRBJ1-4; D gene: .; CDR3 DNA: TGCAGTGCTAAATCGACAGACTACTATGAAAAACTGTTTTTT; CDR3 protein: CSAKSTDYYEKLFF
clone size: many; V gene: TRBV29-1; J gene: TRBJ1-2; D gene: .; CDR3 DNA: TGCAGCGTTGTCGGGCAGAACTATGGCTACACCTTC; CDR3 protein: CSVVGQNYGYTF
clone size: .; V gene: TRBV25-1; J gene: TRBJ1-6; D gene: .; CDR3 DNA: TGTGCCAGCAGTTCCACTGTCCGACTCGATTCACCCCTCCACTTT; CDR3 protein: CASSSTVRLDSPLHF
clone size: many; V gene: TRBV19; J gene: TRBJ2-2; D gene: .; CDR3 DNA: TGTGCCAGTAGTACGGGCCGCCTCAACGGGGAGCTGTTTTTT; CDR3 protein: CASSTGRLNGELFF
clone size: .; V gene: TRBV5-5; J gene: TRBJ2-7; D gene: .; CDR3 DNA: TGTGCCAGCAGCACCAGGGGAGTTCGCGAGCAGTACTTC; CDR3 protein: CASSTRGVREQYF
clone size: .; V gene: TRBV29-1; J gene: TRBJ1-2; D gene: TRBD1; CDR3 DNA: TGCAGCGTTGAAGACCAAGACAGGGGCGGCTACACCTTC; CDR3 protein: CSVEDQDRGGYTF
clone size: .; V gene: TRBV2; J gene: TRBJ2-7; D gene: TRBD2; CDR3 DNA: TGTGCCAGCGGGGGGGACTTTCCCTACGAGCAGTACTTC; CDR3 protein: CASGGDFPYEQYF
clone size: .; V gene: TRBV4-1; J gene: TRBJ1-1; D gene: TRBD1; CDR3 DNA: TGCGCCAGCAGCCACCAGGGACAGGGGAACACTGAAGCTTTCTTT; CDR3 protein: CASSHQGQGNTEAFF
clone size: few; V gene: TRBV4-2; J gene: TRBJ1-6; D gene: TRBD1; CDR3 DNA: TGTGCCAGCAGCCAAGATGGAGGGGGCAGATCACCCCTCCACTTT; CDR3 protein: CASSQDGGGRSPLHF
clone size: .; V gene: TRBV6-5; J gene: TRBJ2-5; D gene: .; CDR3 DNA: TGTGCCAGCAGTTACTCTCCCGAGGGACGCGAGACCCAGTACTTC; CDR3 protein: CASSYSPEGRETQYF
clone size: .; V gene: TRBV9; J gene: TRBJ2-5; D gene: .; CDR3 DNA: TGTGCCAGCAGCGTTTCAGGGGAGCAGATGGAGACCCAGTACTTC; CDR3 protein: CASSVSGEQMETQYF
clone size: .; V gene: TRBV7-9; J gene: TRBJ2-5; D gene: .; CDR3 DNA: TGTGCCAGCAGCTCGGCGAAACGCCAGTACTTC; CDR3 protein: CASSSAKRQYF
clone size: many; V gene: TRBV29-1; J gene: TRBJ2-5; D gene: TRBD2; CDR3 DNA: TGCAGCGTTGAAGACGGAGACCGGACTAGCTGGGAGACCCAGTACTTC; CDR3 protein: CSVEDGDRTSWETQYF
clone size: .; V gene: TRBV2; J gene: TRBJ2-7; D gene: TRBD1; CDR3 DNA: TGTGCCAGCAGTCTAAGACAGGCCGGGACAGGGGAATTCGAGCAGTACTTC; CDR3 protein: CASSLRQAGTGEFEQYF
clone size: few; V gene: TRBV19; J gene: TRBJ2-7; D gene: TRBD1; CDR3 DNA: TGTGCCAGTAGGGGGACAGGGCAGACCTACGAGCAGTACTTC; CDR3 protein: CASRGTGQTYEQYF
clone size: .; V gene: TRBV7-8; J gene: TRBJ2-7; D gene: TRBD2; CDR3 DNA: TGTGCCAGCAGCCCCGGCGGGGGGACCGCGGGGTACAATGAGCAGTACTTC; CDR3 protein: CASSPGGGTAGYNEQYF
clone size: .; V gene: TRBV24-1; J gene: TRBJ1-2; D gene: .; CDR3 DNA: TGTGCCACCAGTGATCGGTCAAACTATGGCTACACCTTC; CDR3 protein: CATSDRSNYGYTF
clone size: many; V gene: TRBV20-1; J gene: TRBJ1-5; D gene: .; CDR3 DNA: TGCAGTGCTGGGCTCCAGCATTTT; CDR3 protein: CSAGLQHF
clone size: .; V gene: TRBV7-3; J gene: TRBJ2-1; D gene: .; CDR3 DNA: TGTGCCAGCAACTTAGGGCATGAGCAGTTCTTC; CDR3 protein: CASNLGHEQFF
clone size: .; V gene: TRBV13; J gene: TRBJ2-7; D gene: .; CDR3 DNA: TGTGCCAGCAGCTTAGGCCTTTCGGGCTCCTACGAGAAGTACTTC; CDR3 protein: CASSLGLSGSYEKYF
clone size: .; V gene: TRBV2; J gene: TRBJ1-4; D gene: .; CDR3 DNA: TGTGCCAGCACCGCGCGGCACACTTCTGCAACTAATGAAAAACTGTTTTTT; CDR3 protein: CASTARHTSATNEKLFF
clone size: .; V gene: TRBV6-5; J gene: TRBJ2-7; D gene: .; CDR3 DNA: TGTGCCGGCAGACCCGGGCCCTCCTACGAGCAGTACTTC; CDR3 protein: CAGRPGPSYEQYF
clone size: .; V gene: TRBV7-8; J gene: TRBJ2-7; D gene: .; CDR3 DNA: TGTGCCAGCAGCTTCTTTAGTACGCCTCAAGGACTGATCTACGAGCAGTACTTC; CDR3 protein: CASSFFSTPQGLIYEQYF
clone size: many; V gene: TRBV2; J gene: TRBJ2-6; D gene: .; CDR3 DNA: TGTGCCAGCATTTTCTCTGGGGCCAACGTCCTGACTTTC; CDR3 protein: CASIFSGANVLTF
clone size: few; V gene: TRBV20-1; J gene: TRBJ1-5; D gene: TRBD1; CDR3 DNA: TGCAGTGCTTCCGGGACAGGGGATAGCAATCAGCCCCAGCATTTT; CDR3 protein: CSASGTGDSNQPQHF
clone size: few; V gene: TRBV6-5; J gene: TRBJ2-2; D gene: .; CDR3 DNA: TGTGCCAGCAGTGGTTCAGGGGTGACCGGGGAGCTGTTTTTT; CDR3 protein: CASSGSGVTGELFF
clone size: few; V gene: TRBV12-3/TRBV12-4; J gene: TRBJ1-1; D gene: TRBD1; CDR3 DNA: TGCGCCAGCAGCCGACAGGGCAACCCGGGCACTGAAGCTTTCTTT; CDR3 protein: CASSRQGNPGTEAFF
clone size: few; V gene: TRBV12-3/TRBV12-4; J gene: TRBJ2-2; D gene: .; CDR3 DNA: TGTGCCACTGGCGGACCGATGAACACCGGGGAGCTGTTTTTT; CDR3 protein: CATGGPMNTGELFF
clone size: .; V gene: TRBV28; J gene: TRBJ1-5; D gene: TRBD1; CDR3 DNA: TGTGCCAGTATCACAGGGGGAGGTCAGCCCCAGCATTTT; CDR3 protein: CASITGGGQPQHF
clone size: many; V gene: TRBV29-1; J gene: TRBJ2-5; D gene: TRBD1; CDR3 DNA: TGCAGCGTTTGGACAGGAGAGACCCAGTACTTC; CDR3 protein: CSVWTGETQYF
clone size: many; V gene: TRBV7-2; J gene: TRBJ1-2; D gene: .; CDR3 DNA: TGTGCCAGCAGCCAGGAGCCCGGGACGGAGGATGGCTACACCTTC; CDR3 protein: CASSQEPGTEDGYTF
clone size: .; V gene: TRBV6-5; J gene: TRBJ1-1; D gene: .; CDR3 DNA: TGTGCCAGCAGTACGCAGACAGATGAAGCTTTCTTT; CDR3 protein: CASSTQTDEAFF